This T cell receptor beta chain was captured by sequencing in a study of T-cell memory formation after mild COVID-19. TCR alpha and TCR beta cDNA libraries with sample barcodes and UMIs came from 5'RACE using constant-segment primers. MiXCR, applied by TCRdb to the 5' RACE reads, yields one record per CDR3 protein. The sample carries fewer than 400,000 distinct CDR3 sequences, about 17% recorded once. The CDR3 extends over 13 amino acids. Germline V gene lookup returns CDR1 SGDLS and CDR2 YYNGEE. V dropped 2 bases and J dropped 4 bases, with 7 bases sitting between them. This clonotype originated in a man aged 18 to 29 who had mild COVID-19 (a few samples of this study predate the infection). Cell type and time point are not known. The genes are TRBV9 and TRBJ2-1; D uncertain. The sequenced sample was PBMCs or a T cell subset sorted from them (not recorded which). CDR3 nucleotides: TGTGCCAGCAGCGTCGACGGGTACAATGAGCAGTTCTTC. Amino acid sequence: CASSVDGYNEQFF. Based on the CDR3 plus reference TRBV9 and TRBJ2-1, the full variable domain is DSGVTQTPKHLITATGQRVTLRCSPRSGDLSVYWYQQSLDQGLQFLIQYYNGEERAKGNILERFSAQQFPDLHSELNLSSLELGDSALYFCASSVDGYNEQFFGPGTRLTVL.